Included here is one T cell receptor beta chain sequence, with context. The antigen remains unidentified. This entry belongs to a study of naive and memory T cell subsets. Two oligonucleotides, mixed equimolar, formed the beta constant-region primer covering TRBC1 and TRBC2. Ligated cDNA was amplified by four rounds of PCR with nested alpha and beta constant-region primers and SP2. MiXCR, run by TCRdb on the UMI-ligation and nested PCR reads, gives a single entry per CDR3 protein. The sample gives approximately 150,000 distinct CDR3 sequences, approximately 21% of which show up once; about 0.57% is in the top ten. Trimming cost V 5 bases and J 2 bases; bases outside gene matches: 12. Per germline, CDR1 GTSNPN and CDR2 SVGIG (reference sequence). The CDR3 loop spans 15 amino acids. General observations from the study: Possibly reflecting memory cells re-expressing CD45RA, a few larger clonotypes occurred in naive repertoires, especially CD8.

Sequences were obtained from naive CD8+ T cells from blood. The origin of this receptor is a human donor in good health. This chain uses TRBV30 with TRBJ2-7; 7 nucleotides match TRBD1. The CDR3 DNA sequence: TGTGCCTGGCTCCCTTGGGGACAGAGACCCTACGAGCAGTACTTC. Its protein is CAWLPWGQRPYEQYF.